This TCR beta chain came from a study of vaccination and CD4 T cells after COVID-19. Study-level results: Only post-vaccination samples contained a median approximately 85% of the reactive clones in convalescent patients.

Treatment indicated: approximately nine-day PBMC culture with coronavirus spike peptide pools or control peptides (ViraFEST assay). Cultured CD4+ T cell DNA underwent sequencing with the Oncomine TCR Beta short-read assay. Genomic DNA extraction was carried out from cultured CD4+ T cells. Using its own MiXCR run on the PCR reads, TCRdb lists one record per CDR3 protein. This table has 10,000 to 15,000 distinct CDR3 sequences, more than 70% appearing once. The CDR3 runs 15 residues. Germline lookup yields CDR1 DFQATT and CDR2 SNEGSKA (reference sequence). The trim removed 1 base at V and 4 bases at J, leaving 4 bases unmatched. To note about this clonotype: What it recognizes is unknown.

The genes are TRBV20-1 and TRBJ2-3; 11 bases agree with TRBD2. Sequencing input: CD4+ T cells from blood, cultured in vitro. This receptor was obtained from a human donor who had recovered from COVID-19. CDR3: CSARGDSGRADTQYF. The CDR3 coding sequence is TGCAGTGCTAGAGGGGATAGCGGGAGGGCAGATACGCAGTATTTT.